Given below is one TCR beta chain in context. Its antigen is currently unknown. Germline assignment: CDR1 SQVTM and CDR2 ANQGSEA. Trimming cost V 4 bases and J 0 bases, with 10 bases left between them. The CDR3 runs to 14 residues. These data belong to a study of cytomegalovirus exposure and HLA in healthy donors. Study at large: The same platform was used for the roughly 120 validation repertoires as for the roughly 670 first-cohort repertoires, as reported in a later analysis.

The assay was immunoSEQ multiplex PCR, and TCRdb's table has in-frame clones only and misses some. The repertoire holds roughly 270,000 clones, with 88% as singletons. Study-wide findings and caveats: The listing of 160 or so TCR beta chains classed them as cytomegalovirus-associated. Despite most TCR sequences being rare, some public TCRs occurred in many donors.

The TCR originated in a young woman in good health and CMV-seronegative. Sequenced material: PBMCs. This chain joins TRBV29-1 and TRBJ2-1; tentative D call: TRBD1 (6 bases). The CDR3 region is CSVGRDNSYNEQFF. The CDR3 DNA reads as TGCAGCGTTGGCCGGGACAACTCCTACAATGAGCAGTTCTTC.